The 27 T cell receptor beta chains listed next were all sequenced from one sample in a study of cytomegalovirus exposure and HLA in healthy donors. With 60 Vbeta and 13 Jbeta primers, the PCR was carried out. Here immunoSEQ multiplex PCR was the method, and the copy in TCRdb shows in-frame clones only, minus some. The table lists some 120,000 clones, more than 80% of them singletons. The source material was PBMCs. These receptors all come from a woman in her 30s in good health and CMV-seropositive.

The chain recombines TRBV6-1 with TRBJ1-6; D possibly corresponds to TRBD1 (5 bases). Trimming took off 0 bases at V and 9 bases at J, with 9 bases between the two ends. The CDR3 has 14 amino acids. CDR1 MNHNS and CDR2 SASEGT come from the germline V gene. CDR3: CASSEAQGGSPLHF. CDR3 sequence (DNA): TGTGCCAGCAGTGAAGCGCAGGGTGGTTCACCCCTCCACTTT.

J is TRBJ1-1 and V is TRBV7-9, with D perhaps TRBD1 (6 bases). This CDR3 is 15 amino acids long. From germline, CDR1 is SEHNR and CDR2 FQNEAQ (reference sequence). The V end was cut by 2 bases, the J end by 6 bases, with 16 bases between. This chain's CDR3 is CASSLFDRWDAEAFF. The CDR3 DNA sequence: TGTGCCAGCAGCTTATTTGACAGGTGGGACGCTGAAGCTTTCTTT.

This clone was observed a single time. V gene TRBV30 combines with J gene TRBJ1-5; no clear D. The CDR3 is made up of 15 amino acids. The germline V gene encodes CDR1 GTSNPN and CDR2 SVGIG (reference sequence). V lost 0 bases to trimming and J lost 0 bases, with 9 bases between them. The CDR3 nucleotides read TGTGCCTGGAGTGTCGCTGCTATTAGCAATCAGCCCCAGCATTTT. It yields the protein CAWSVAAISNQPQHF.

The rearrangement joins TRBV5-6 to TRBJ2-3; 8 nucleotides agree with TRBD1. CDR3 size: 16 residues. Germline values: CDR1 SGHDT, CDR2 YYEEEE. Trimming cost V 3 bases and J 0 bases; bases outside gene matches: 6. In nucleotides, the CDR3 is TGTGCCAGCAGCTGGGACAGGACTCATAGCACAGATACGCAGTATTTT. It translates to CASSWDRTHSTDTQYF.

This clone came up a few times. The chain uses TRBV10-3 and TRBJ1-1, with D possibly being TRBD1 (6 bases). This CDR3 region has 13 residues. Trimming removed 6 bases from V and 0 bases from J, with 8 bases in between. The germline gives CDR1 ENHRY, CDR2 SYGVKD. The DNA of the CDR3 is TGTGCCATCAGGGACAGCATGAACACTGAAGCTTTCTTT. Translating gives CAIRDSMNTEAFF.

This clone was observed a few times. The chain couples TRBV27 to TRBJ1-2; 8 positions match TRBD1. The ends lost 4 bases at V and 2 bases at J; junction bases unmatched: 0. The V gene's germline CDR1 is MNHEY and CDR2 SMNVEV (reference sequence). The CDR3 is 13 amino acids. The CDR3 nucleotides are TGTGCCAGCAGTTGGACAGGGAACTATGGCTACACCTTC. Translated, it gives CASSWTGNYGYTF.

The chain's CDR3 is CAVQGQGALNSNQPQHF. In DNA form, the CDR3 reads TGCGCCGTACAGGGACAGGGGGCTCTAAATAGCAATCAGCCCCAGCATTTT. The chain uses TRBV10-2 and TRBJ1-5; 12 bases align to TRBD1. The CDR3 is made up of 17 amino acids. CDR1 and CDR2 from the germline V gene are WSHSY and SAAADI. Germline trimming cut 11 bases from V and 0 bases from J; bases unmatched to any gene: 11.

The V gene is TRBV5-4, the J gene TRBJ1-2; 7 bases are shared with TRBD1. J was trimmed by 5 bases and V by 4 bases; bases with no gene match: 5. The CDR3 contains 13 residues. Germline V gene data show CDR1 as SGHNT and CDR2 as YYREEE (reference sequence). The CDR3 DNA follows: TGTGCCAGCAGCCTCACAGGGGAGTATGGCTACACCTTC. Protein: CASSLTGEYGYTF.

The chain is built from TRBV28 and TRBJ1-2, with no clear D. Germline CDR1 and CDR2: MDHEN and SYDVKM. The CDR3 is 13 amino acids. V was cut by 2 bases and J by 5 bases, with 9 bases left in between. CDR3 in DNA: TGTGCCAGCAGTTTAGCCCCAGATTATGGCTACACCTTC. Its protein is CASSLAPDYGYTF.

CDR3 sequence (DNA): TGTGCCATCGGGACAGCTAATGAAAAACTGTTTTTT. Its protein product is CAIGTANEKLFF. This sequence joins TRBV10-3 and TRBJ1-4; TRBD1 aligns across 7 bases. The V segment lost 8 bases and the J segment 3 bases; nucleotides outside the gene matches: 0. CDR3 length: 12 amino acids. CDR1 ENHRY and CDR2 SYGVKD come from the germline V gene.

This chain joins TRBV5-4 and TRBJ2-7; perhaps TRBD1 as D (5 bases). Germline CDR1 SGHNT, CDR2 YYREEE (reference sequence). V was trimmed by 2 bases and J by 0 bases, leaving 6 bases between them. The CDR3 runs to 13 residues. Here the CDR3 reads CASSLQDSYEQYF. DNA of the CDR3: TGTGCCAGCAGCTTACAGGACTCCTACGAGCAGTACTTC.

The chain links TRBV7-9 to TRBJ2-6; D is perhaps TRBD1 (5 bases). Trimming left V 2 bases short and J 1 base short, with 6 bases between. The CDR3 consists of 15 residues. The germline CDR1 and CDR2 sequences are SEHNR and FQNEAQ (reference sequence). The CDR3 DNA follows: TGTGCCAGCAGCTTACGACAGTCTGGGGCCAACGTCCTGACTTTC. Protein product: CASSLRQSGANVLTF.

This sequence joins TRBV11-3 and TRBJ1-1; TRBD1 is a possible D gene (5 bases). Germline lookup yields CDR1 SGHNT and CDR2 YENEEA. The CDR3 covers 15 residues. The ends were cut back, 1 base at V and 1 base at J, with 10 bases in the middle. CDR3 residues: CASSLGGGSNTEAFF. The CDR3 DNA reads as TGTGCCAGCAGCTTAGGCGGGGGATCGAACACTGAAGCTTTCTTT.

The rearrangement links TRBV7-9 to TRBJ2-5; a possible D gene is TRBD2 (5 bases). This CDR3 is 13 amino acids long. The germline CDR1 and CDR2 sequences are SEHNR and FQNEAQ (reference sequence). Trimming shortened V by 5 bases and J by 5 bases, and 12 bases separated the two germline ends. CDR3 region: CASSPDERETQYF. The DNA for the CDR3 is TGTGCCAGCAGCCCGGACGAGCGGGAGACCCAGTACTTC.

This chain joins TRBV6-7 and TRBJ2-7, with TRBD2 matching 9 bases. TRBV6-7 is known as an ORF, though its function is uncertain. The V and J ends lost 2 bases and 3 bases, in that order; junction bases with no gene match: 8. This CDR3 spans 16 amino acids. The CDR3, as DNA: TGTGCCAGCAGTTACCCTCCCGGGACTAGCAGCTACGAGCAGTACTTC. Protein: CASSYPPGTSSYEQYF.

The V gene is TRBV5-1, the J gene TRBJ2-7; D gene ambiguous. CDR1 and CDR2 from the germline V gene are SGHRS and YFSETQ. CDR3 length: 14 residues. Trimming pared 0 bases from V and 2 bases from J, leaving 9 bases between. This CDR3 is CASSLGTGTYEQYF. The CDR3 region has the DNA TGCGCCAGCAGCTTGGGTACGGGTACCTACGAGCAGTACTTC.

The chain uses TRBV6-1 and TRBJ1-5; 7 positions agree with TRBD1. V shed 3 bases and J 4 bases; nucleotides not matched to a gene: 6. The CDR3 covers 15 residues. Germline CDR1 is MNHNS and CDR2 is SASEGT. The CDR3 region is CASSEGGRGNQPQHF. The DNA of the CDR3 is TGTGCCAGCAGTGAGGGGGGCAGGGGGAATCAGCCCCAGCATTTT.

The chain links TRBV9 to TRBJ2-5; 11 bases align to TRBD2. Germline V gene data show CDR1 as SGDLS and CDR2 as YYNGEE. This CDR3 has 16 residues. V shed 3 bases and J 5 bases; nucleotides not matched to a gene: 9. The CDR3 nucleotides are TGTGCCAGCAGCGCCTTATTGACTAGCGGGGCGGAGACCCAGTACTTC. The encoded protein is CASSALLTSGAETQYF.

CDR3 DNA sequence: TGTGCCAGCAGTTTAGCGGGACAGGAGGAATATGGCTACACCTTC. It specifies CASSLAGQEEYGYTF. The V call is TRBV28, the J call TRBJ1-2, with 8 bases identical to TRBD1. J lost 5 bases, V lost 2 bases, and 7 bases had no gene match. The CDR3 consists of 15 residues. Germline V gene data show CDR1 as MDHEN and CDR2 as SYDVKM.

The chain recombines TRBV9 with TRBJ1-2, with D unclear. Trimming took off 3 bases at V and 13 bases at J, with 16 bases between the two ends. The CDR3 has 12 residues. Germline values: CDR1 SGDLS, CDR2 YYNGEE. As DNA, the CDR3 is TGTGCCAGCAGCGGAGACACCTTCGAGCCCACCTTC. Translation gives CASSGDTFEPTF. The whole variable domain, filled in from reference TRBV9 and TRBJ1-2, reads DSGVTQTPKHLITATGQRVTLRCSPRSGDLSVYWYQQSLDQGLQFLIQYYNGEERAKGNILERFSAQQFPDLHSELNLSSLELGDSALYFCASSGDTFEPTFGSGTRLTVV.

The chain recombines TRBV28 with TRBJ1-1; D unclear. V gave up 5 bases and J gave up 0 bases, with 13 bases separating them. Germline V gene data show CDR1 as MDHEN and CDR2 as SYDVKM. The CDR3 has 15 amino acids. The CDR3 here is CASSVPQTVNTEAFF. The CDR3 DNA is TGTGCCAGCAGTGTCCCCCAAACAGTGAACACTGAAGCTTTCTTT.

V gene TRBV7-2 combines with J gene TRBJ2-3, with no clear D. This CDR3 has 12 amino acids. Germline V gene lookup returns CDR1 SGHTA and CDR2 FQGNSA. The ends were cut back, 5 bases at V and 6 bases at J, with 9 bases in the middle. The CDR3: CASSNRADTQYF. The CDR3 DNA follows: TGTGCCAGCAGCAACCGTGCGGATACGCAGTATTTT.

The J gene is TRBJ2-5, the V gene TRBV27; D uncertain. The CDR3 length is 15 residues. CDR1 and CDR2 (germline): MNHEY, SMNVEV (reference sequence). The ends were cut back, 1 base at V and 8 bases at J, with 17 bases in the middle. The chain's CDR3 is CASSLLAAGQGTQYF. In DNA form, the CDR3 reads TGTGCCAGCAGTTTATTAGCAGCCGGCCAAGGAACCCAGTACTTC.

There are a few counts of this clone. The chain links TRBV9 to TRBJ2-1; 11 nucleotides agree with TRBD2. Germline-derived CDR1 and CDR2 are SGDLS and YYNGEE. The CDR3 has 15 amino acids. Unmatched junction bases numbered 3, after V lost 0 bases and J lost 7 bases. CDR3 DNA sequence: TGTGCCAGCAGCGTAGATACTAGCGGGAGTAATGAGCAGTTCTTC. Its translation is CASSVDTSGSNEQFF. Full variable domain (remainder filled in from reference TRBV9 and TRBJ2-1): DSGVTQTPKHLITATGQRVTLRCSPRSGDLSVYWYQQSLDQGLQFLIQYYNGEERAKGNILERFSAQQFPDLHSELNLSSLELGDSALYFCASSVDTSGSNEQFFGPGTRLTVL.

This clone has just one count. V usage is TRBV7-9 and J usage is TRBJ1-6; D may be TRBD1 (6 bases). Germline CDR1 is SEHNR and CDR2 is FQNEAQ (reference sequence). CDR3 size: 13 residues. V lost 4 bases and J lost 6, with 7 bases in between. The CDR3 region has the DNA TGTGCCAGCAGCTCACAGGGTAATTCACCCCTCCACTTT. Its translation is CASSSQGNSPLHF.

The chain combines TRBV13 with TRBJ1-1; D is uncertain. The germline V gene encodes CDR1 PRHDT and CDR2 FYEKMQ (reference sequence). This CDR3 comprises 12 residues. V was clipped by 1 base and J by 7 bases, with 7 bases between them. As DNA, the CDR3 is TGTGCCAGCAGCTTAGAACAGTTTGAAGCTTTCTTT. This gives the protein CASSLEQFEAFF.

The rearrangement joins TRBV30 to TRBJ1-3; TRBD1 aligns across 8 bases. V gave up 3 bases and J gave up 4 bases; unmatched junction bases: 2. This CDR3 spans 13 amino acids. The V gene's germline CDR1 is GTSNPN and CDR2 SVGIG (reference sequence). The CDR3 nucleotides are TGTGCCTGGAGCAGGGGGCTCGGAAACACCATATATTTT. It specifies CAWSRGLGNTIYF.